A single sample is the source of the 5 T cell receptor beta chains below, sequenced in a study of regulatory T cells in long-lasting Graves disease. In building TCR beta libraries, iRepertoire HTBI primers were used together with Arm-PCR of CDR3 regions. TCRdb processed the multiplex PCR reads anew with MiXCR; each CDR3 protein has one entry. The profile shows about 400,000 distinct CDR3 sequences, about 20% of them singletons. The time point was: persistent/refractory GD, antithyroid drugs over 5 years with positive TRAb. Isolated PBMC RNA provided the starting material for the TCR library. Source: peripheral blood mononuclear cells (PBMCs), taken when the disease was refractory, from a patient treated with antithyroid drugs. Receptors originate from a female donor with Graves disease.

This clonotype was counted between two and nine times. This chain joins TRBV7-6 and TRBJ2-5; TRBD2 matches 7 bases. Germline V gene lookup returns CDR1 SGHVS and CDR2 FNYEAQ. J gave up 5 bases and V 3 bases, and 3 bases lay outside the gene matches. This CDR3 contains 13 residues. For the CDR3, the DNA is TGTGCCAGCAGCTTGTACGGGGGGGAGACCCAGTACTTC. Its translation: CASSLYGGETQYF.

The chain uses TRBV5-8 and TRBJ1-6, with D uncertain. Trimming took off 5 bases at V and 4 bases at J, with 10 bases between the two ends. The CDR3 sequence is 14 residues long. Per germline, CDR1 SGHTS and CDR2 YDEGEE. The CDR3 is CASRPPGYNSPLHF. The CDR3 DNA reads TGTGCCAGCAGACCCCCGGGATATAATTCACCCCTCCACTTT.

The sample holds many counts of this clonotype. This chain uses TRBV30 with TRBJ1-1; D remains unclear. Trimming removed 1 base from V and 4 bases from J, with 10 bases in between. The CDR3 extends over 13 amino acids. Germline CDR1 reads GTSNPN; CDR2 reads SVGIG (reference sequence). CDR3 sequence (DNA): TGTGCCTGGAGTGCAAGGGTGCGCACTGAAGCTTTCTTT. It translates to CAWSARVRTEAFF.

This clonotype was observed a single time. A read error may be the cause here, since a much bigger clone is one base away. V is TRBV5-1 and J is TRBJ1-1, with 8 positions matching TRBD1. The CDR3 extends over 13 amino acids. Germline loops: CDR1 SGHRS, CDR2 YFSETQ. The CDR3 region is CTSSSGTGTEAFF. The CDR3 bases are TGCACCAGCAGCTCTGGGACAGGCACTGAAGCTTTCTTT. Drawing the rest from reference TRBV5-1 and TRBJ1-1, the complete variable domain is KAGVTQTPRYLIKTRGQQVTLSCSPISGHRSVSWYQQTPGQGLQFLFEYFSETQRNKGNFPGRFSGRQFSNSRSEMNVSTLELGDSALYLCTSSSGTGTEAFFGQGTRLTVV.

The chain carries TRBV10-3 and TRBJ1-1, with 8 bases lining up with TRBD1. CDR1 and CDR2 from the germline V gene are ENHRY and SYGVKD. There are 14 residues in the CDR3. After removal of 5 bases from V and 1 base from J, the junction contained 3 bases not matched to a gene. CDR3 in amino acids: CAISQGQANTEAFF. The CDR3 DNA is TGTGCCATCAGTCAGGGACAGGCGAACACTGAAGCTTTCTTT.